This T cell receptor (beta chain) was identified in a study of identical twins. General study findings and limits: The study based its conclusions on cross-sectional statistical analysis and did not follow the same donors. An excess of low generation probability was shown by twin-shared out-of-frame alpha sequences.

Germline V lookup: CDR1 KGHSH, CDR2 LQKENI. V lost 2 bases to trimming and J lost 3 bases, with 8 bases between them. CDR3 length: 14 amino acids. This clonotype was found a few times. As yet, its antigen is unknown. Unique molecular identifiers were present on the cDNA, and a universal primer site came from template switching. Using its own MiXCR run on the 5' RACE reads, TCRdb lists one record per CDR3 protein. In the table there are 200,000 to 250,000 distinct CDR3 sequences, 12% of which are singletons. Each donor (without exception) was a healthy Caucasian. The same specimen was also included in a second study, on yellow fever vaccine responses in identical twins.

This receptor was identified in a woman between 18 and 29 years old in good health. The chain uses TRBV18 and TRBJ2-1; D unresolved. The sample comprised memory (CD45RO+) T cells sorted from blood. CDR3 DNA: TGTGCCAGCTCACCAGACACCTTCTACAATGAGCAGTTCTTC. It encodes CASSPDTFYNEQFF.